These 8 T cell receptor beta chains originate from one sample sequenced in a study of T cell repertoires in cytomegalovirus infection. MiXCR, run by TCRdb on the reads, gives a single entry per CDR3 protein. The table has around 290,000 distinct CDR3 sequences, roughly 24% seen once. Specimen: PBMCs. The source is a human donor in good health (CMV status not recorded). Some clones in this sample may be carry-over from other donors' samples.

This chain links TRBV5-1 with TRBJ1-2, with 7 bases lining up with TRBD1. Germline V gene data show CDR1 as SGHRS and CDR2 as YFSETQ. CDR3 size: 14 residues. Unmatched junction bases numbered 4, after V lost 2 bases and J lost 3 bases. CDR3 sequence (DNA): TGCGCCAGCAGCTTACAGGGGCCTCACTATGGCTACACCTTC. As protein: CASSLQGPHYGYTF. Looking up the rest from reference TRBV5-1 and TRBJ1-2 gives the full variable domain: KAGVTQTPRYLIKTRGQQVTLSCSPISGHRSVSWYQQTPGQGLQFLFEYFSETQRNKGNFPGRFSGRQFSNSRSEMNVSTLELGDSALYLCASSLQGPHYGYTFGSGTRLTVV.

This clonotype has only one observation. In DNA form, the CDR3 reads TGCAGCGTTGGGTCAGGGGGAGGCTACGAGCAGTACTTC. It encodes CSVGSGGGYEQYF. V gene TRBV29-1 combines with J gene TRBJ2-7, with a possible D match to TRBD1 (7 bases). This CDR3 is 13 amino acids long. The V end lost 4 bases, the J end lost 3 bases, and 13 bases lay between the germline ends. The germline V gene has CDR1 SQVTM and CDR2 ANQGSEA.

This clonotype was detected only a few times. The rearrangement uses TRBV12-3 or TRBV12-4 and TRBJ2-1, with TRBD2 identical over 7 bases. V shed 4 bases and J 0 bases; nucleotides not matched to a gene: 6. The CDR3 spans 16 residues. In DNA, the CDR3 is TGTGCCAGCAGTTCCCGACTAGCCGACTCCTACAATGAGCAGTTCTTC. Translated, it gives CASSSRLADSYNEQFF.

The chain links TRBV6-6 to TRBJ2-7; D remains unclear. This CDR3 contains 16 residues. The germline CDR1 and CDR2 sequences are MNHNY and SVGAGI (reference sequence). Trimming took off 0 bases at V and 2 bases at J, with 14 bases between the two ends. CDR3 in DNA: TGTGCCAGCAGTTACTCGGATCGACGGGTGACCTACGAGCAGTACTTC. Its translation is CASSYSDRRVTYEQYF.

This clonotype has more than one count but fewer than ten. The rearrangement uses TRBV29-1 and TRBJ2-1, with 12 bases matching TRBD2. The germline V gene encodes CDR1 SQVTM and CDR2 ANQGSEA. Trimming removed 6 bases from V and 3 bases from J; junction bases left unmatched: 3. The CDR3 spans 14 residues. CDR3 DNA: TGCAGCGTCGTACTAGCGGGGGGCTACAATGAGCAGTTCTTC. Protein sequence: CSVVLAGGYNEQFF.

This clonotype was observed a handful of times. The rearrangement joins TRBV28 to TRBJ2-3; D is unresolved. This CDR3 has 14 amino acids. The germline gives CDR1 MDHEN, CDR2 SYDVKM. Trimming pared 3 bases from V and 2 bases from J, leaving 9 bases between. In DNA, the CDR3 is TGTGCCAGCAGTTTTGTAGTAACCACAGATACGCAGTATTTT. It yields the protein CASSFVVTTDTQYF.

This clonotype was counted at least ten times. The chain couples TRBV28 to TRBJ2-3; TRBD2 aligns across 9 bases. This CDR3 is built from 16 residues. The germline V gene has CDR1 MDHEN and CDR2 SYDVKM. V was clipped by 0 bases and J by 4 bases; unmatched bases: 5. The CDR3 is CASSLWSGGTPDTQYF. The DNA of the CDR3 is TGTGCCAGCAGTTTATGGAGCGGGGGGACCCCAGATACGCAGTATTTT. Combining the CDR3 with reference TRBV28 and TRBJ2-3 gives the whole variable domain DVKVTQSSRYLVKRTGEKVFLECVQDMDHENMFWYRQDPGLGLRLIYFSYDVKMKEKGDIPEGYSVSREKKERFSLILESASTNQTSMYLCASSLWSGGTPDTQYFGPGTRLTVL.

The chain links TRBV12-3 or TRBV12-4 to TRBJ1-2; D may be TRBD1 (6 bases). CDR3 length: 14 amino acids. V lost 5 bases to trimming and J lost 7 bases, with 17 bases between them. In DNA form, the CDR3 reads TGTGCCAGCAGTCCCTCGGGGGGCGCCACTGGCTACACCTTC. Its protein is CASSPSGGATGYTF.